This paragraph reports one T cell receptor (beta chain). Its antigen is as yet unknown. V was clipped by 5 bases and J by 1 base, with 8 bases between them. This CDR3 is built from 13 residues. Germline V gene sequence: CDR1 SEHNR, CDR2 FQNEAQ (reference sequence). This sample was included in a study of cytomegalovirus exposure and HLA in healthy donors. Study-level findings and limits: It was shown in a later analysis that HLA-associated TCR beta chains were more clonally expanded than other, equally common chains. Earlier analysis found most TCR beta V segments productive about 90% or about 30% of the time. In a later analysis, at a false discovery rate of 0.05, 17,000 or so TCR beta sequences matched HLA alleles.

Primers: 60 Vbeta forward and 13 Jbeta reverse. The repertoire was sequenced with immunoSEQ multiplex PCR; TCRdb's copy has only in-frame clones and lacks some. The sample includes some 120,000 clones, around three quarters of them seen just once. Sequenced sample: PBMCs. The receptor comes from a man younger than 40 in good health and CMV-seronegative. The chain has TRBV7-9 and TRBJ1-1; D perhaps matches TRBD1 (5 bases). CDR3 coding DNA: TGTGCCAGCAGCGAGACAGCGAACACTGAAGCTTTCTTT. Its protein product is CASSETANTEAFF.